This T cell receptor beta chain originates from a study of cytomegalovirus exposure and HLA in healthy donors (dated by TCRdb to about 2017). As for the study more broadly: In an earlier analysis of roughly 500 of the donors, 276 Gb of sequence data and some 120 million unique TCR beta sequences from 150 million to 200 million T cells were reported. The genetic ancestry cluster associated with self-reported Caucasian donors included over 65% of the 398 genotyped donors. Genome-wide SNP genotypes for about 65% of the roughly 700 donors were used in a later genetic analysis, which treated that subset as a discovery cohort. In an earlier analysis of 587 of the donors, high-throughput TCR beta sequencing was used to judge whether each TCR beta V gene segment behaved as functional or pseudogenic. A later analysis re-analyzed previously published TCR beta repertoires from 666 donors and added high-resolution HLA genotyping to study TCR occurrence patterns. Along with the roughly 670-subject first cohort, a separate validation cohort of over a hundred different subjects was used. The number of donors typed differed by locus, with about 629-630 for A, B, C, DRB1 and DQB1, 522 for DQA1, approximately 570 for DPA1, and some 440 for DPB1. Approximately 300 gigabases of sequencing data and roughly 90 million unique TCR sequences were included in an early release covering around 650 HLA-typed donors. The later analysis used no new phenotypic data to find candidate immune exposures, relying instead on TCR beta sequences and their occurrence across donors. The study aimed to test whether cataloging public T cell receptors could reveal signatures of past pathogen exposure. Class I and class II HLA loci were covered by the typing at four-digit resolution. Alongside the repertoire data, information on donor age, sex, ethnicity and CMV serostatus was compiled. All discovery cohort repertoires had been generated using a single sequencing platform. Among 300 to 500 genotyped donors of the cohort, an average of around 250,000 unique TCR beta nucleotide sequences was sequenced per donor, of which about 19% were non-productive. The T cell repertoires of around 670 subjects were profiled by immunosequencing and related to cytomegalovirus serostatus. High-throughput TCR immunosequencing, statistical association of individual TCRs with disease status, and machine learning were combined to predict cytomegalovirus infection status. Roughly five DR-DQ haplotypes were treated as single units for association and clustering because of strong linkage in the cohort. The paper's findings and limits, for the study overall: It was suggested by the authors that the approach could potentially be generalized to other disease states and immunological phenotypes. For the cohort, immune exposure information was limited to CMV serostatus. The study listed 150 to 200 TCR beta chains as associated with cytomegalovirus. Roughly uniform sequencing depth across donors was assumed in presence/absence analyses, although this assumption may not hold. In a later analysis, 15,000 to 20,000 TCR beta sequences were associated with specific HLA alleles at a false discovery rate of 0.05. A later analysis found that HLA-associated TCR beta chains were more clonally expanded and had lower generation probabilities than equally common non-associated chains. Because some donors lacked HLA typing at each locus, the association tests relied only on the typed subset. A further reported finding was that TCR beta sequences accurately predicted the HLA-A and HLA-B alleles for most subjects in the first cohort. Several of the top co-occurrence clusters appeared to be linked to parvovirus B19, influenza, CMV and Epstein-Barr virus, according to a later analysis. Correlated functional status among segregating V segments might be attributable to linkage disequilibrium, but an unknown experimental factor could not be ruled out. According to a later analysis, TCR association rates differed among HLA loci, with DRB1 alleles showing the most associated TCRs and HLA-C alleles showing the fewest. In an earlier analysis of 587 of the donors, most TCR beta V segments appeared in productive rearrangements about 87% or about 30% of the time, broadly matching IMGT annotations. Cytomegalovirus status was reported to be diagnosed by the classifier with high specificity and sensitivity in both the original and validation cohorts. When HLA alleles, especially DR and DQ, strongly co-occurred, attributing TCR associations to individual alleles was difficult. The 87-base-pair reads could not distinguish some IMGT-functional V segments, including TRBV6-2 and TRBV6-3, so those segments were excluded. Because counts were too low, 15 to 20 rarely observed V segments, including chromosome 9 orphons, were excluded from the earlier analysis of several hundred of the donors. The sequencing pipeline was judged likely to have produced a cluster of highly shared sequence variants as a technical artifact. A later genetic analysis reported fewer N-insertions in productive TCRs among donors in an Asian-associated ancestry cluster than the approximately 670-donor mean. A later analysis found that most CMV-associated TCR beta chains appeared HLA-restricted, with HLA associations seemingly driven largely by CMV exposure. While some public TCRs were present in many individuals, most TCR sequences turned up only very rarely across donors. In a later genetic analysis, a missense DCLRE1C variant was associated with V-gene and J-gene trimming of TCR beta chains, and the association was replicated in an independent cohort. In vitro tests confirmed that a few of the cytomegalovirus-associated TCR beta chains recognize cytomegalovirus antigens. Only TCR beta chains were sequenced in this cohort, and the absence of alpha or paired-chain data limited detectable features.

The cohort comprised fewer than 700 healthy bone marrow donors. At the time of sampling, every cohort member was nominally healthy, though immune exposures that went unrecorded were likely present. The donor tested CMV seronegative and was one of the 352 seronegative cohort members. Each donor provided a peripheral blood sample, and peripheral blood mononuclear cells were used for TCR beta sequencing. Genomic DNA was extracted from the blood cell samples with the Qiagen DNeasy Blood Extraction Kit. The library came from the immunoSEQ multiplex PCR assay. The multiplex PCR relied on a mix of 60 forward primers for TCR Vbeta segments and 13 reverse primers for TCR Jbeta segments. A multiplex PCR assay on genomic DNA amplified the CDR3 region of rearranged TCR beta genes. The Illumina HiSeq System was used to sequence the amplified TCR beta libraries as 87-base-pair reads. From the authors' description of their analysis: A later analysis counted about 80 million unique TCR beta chains across the approximately 700 repertoires, and some 11 million of these chains were shared by at least two donors. Raw reads were error-corrected and collapsed into unique sequences with a nearest-neighbor algorithm that merged closely related sequences to remove PCR and sequencing errors. To assign V, D and J gene segments, CDR3 sequences were aligned to IMGT reference sequences. Each retained sequence needed at least a six-nucleotide match to both a V gene segment and a J gene segment. A rearrangement was called productive if the CDR3 had no stop codons and remained in frame with V and J, and every other rearrangement was called non-productive. Following IMGT convention, CDR3 was defined as the stretch from the second conserved V-encoded cysteine to the conserved J-encoded phenylalanine. In an earlier analysis of around 540 of the donors, sequences lacking an unambiguous match to a single V gene segment were excluded. An earlier analysis of 587 of the donors called V segments functional above 56.7% productive rearrangements and segregating when the between-donor standard deviation exceeded 5%. A statistical classification framework was built for diagnosing cytomegalovirus status from the catalog of TCR beta chain sequences. In a later analysis, TCR nucleotide sequences were compared against IMGT/GENE-DB human TR gene sequences so that V and J genes could be assigned. Using the TCRdist pipeline, a later analysis assigned CDR3 sequences along with most-parsimonious VDJ recombination scenarios. In a later analysis, each TCR beta chain was defined by its CDR3 amino acid sequence together with its V-gene family, and reads lacking a unique V-gene family were excluded. In a later analysis, 500 to 650 highly shared, low-generation-probability nucleotide sequences were removed to address suspected cross-contamination and a sequencing artifact. In a later analysis, a clonal expansion index for each public chain was calculated from normalized within-repertoire ranks of inferred template counts. In a later analysis, generation probabilities were computed using a VDJ recombination model fitted to out-of-frame rearrangements, and the results were checked against IGoR. In a later analysis, hypergeometric tests were used to score TCR-TCR, TCR-HLA and TCR-CMV co-occurrence, with a repertoire-size bias correction applied to TCR pairs. A later analysis estimated false discovery rates by permuting HLA or CMV assignments 20 times. In a later analysis, co-occurring TCRs were grouped using DBSCAN, and TCRdist sequence similarity was added for clustering within HLA-allele-positive subsets. For co-occurrence clustering, repertoires with fewer than 30,000 or more than 120,000 public chains were excluded, along with roughly 5 repertoires with anomalous nucleotide sharing. TCRdb's version of the immuneACCESS table is confined to in-frame rearrangements and falls short of the full clone set. An unresolved V gene accounts for under half of the shortfall where checked; the remainder is of unknown origin. V and J calls and clone size are given by that table; D and trimming were obtained from the DNA. A total of tens of thousands of clones appear in this sample, roughly 75% of them only once. The ten largest account for approximately 7.5% of the sample.

Note on this clone: The antigen it recognizes is unknown. No clone much larger than this one lies a single base away; base qualities are absent.

Looking up the germline V gene yields CDR1 SQVTM and CDR2 ANQGSEA. Trimming removed 4 bases from V and 4 bases from J; the gene matches leave 14 bases unexplained. The CDR3 spans 16 residues, from the cysteine through the phenylalanine. The only DNA kept is the CDR3, 48 bases in frame from the first base. The sequence was collected from a man younger than 40 in good health and CMV-seronegative. Recombination joined TRBV29-1 with TRBJ1-1, and 8 junctional nucleotides match TRBD1. Input material: PBMCs. The CDR3 amino acid sequence is: CSVVEGRQGSTTEAFF. The DNA sequence reads TGCAGCGTTGTAGAGGGGAGACAGGGGAGTACCACTGAAGCTTTCTTT.